The clone carrying this T cell receptor (beta chain) was picked up many times. Its antigen is not identified. The data originate from a study of T cell responses to AZD1222 COVID-19 vaccine. General study results and limits: Spike-spanning, vaccine-associated CD4 TCRs were dominant at 160-218 and 743-854. Vaccination with two AZD1222 doses was followed by a rise in Spike-specific TCR breadth and depth. Nearly half of the spike-specific TCRs reportedly recognize variant regions that carry no mutations. Of the AZD1222 recipients, only five or six were seropositive at baseline.

Sequenced by immunoSEQ multiplex PCR; TCRdb stores in-frame clones only, minus some. The sample lists about 97,000 clones, over 75% occurring once. The TCR was taken from an adult in good health. This specimen consisted of peripheral blood, obtained on day 0 of AZD1222 vaccination.

CDR3: CASSSYSDLPQHF. For the CDR3, the DNA is TGTGCCAGCAGTTCCTACAGCGATTTGCCCCAGCATTTT. The V call is TRBV6-2 or TRBV6-3, the J call TRBJ1-5; D not resolved. V lost 4 bases and J 9 bases, leaving 13 bases between the germline ends. Germline loops: CDR1 MNHEY, CDR2 SVGEGT. The CDR3 is made up of 13 amino acids.